This TCR beta chain originates from a study of cytomegalovirus exposure and HLA in healthy donors. Study-level information: Out of about 410 genotyped donors, about 80% belonged to the Caucasian-associated ancestry cluster.

In the PCR, 60 Vbeta and 13 Jbeta primers were used. Measured with immunoSEQ multiplex PCR; TCRdb has only the in-frame clones, and not every one. The data show roughly 110,000 clones, over 60% seen once. Study-wide points: When analyzed later, a missense DCLRE1C variant was found to be linked to TCR beta V- and J-gene trimming.

Regarding this clone: Its specificity is unknown.

The germline CDR1 and CDR2 sequences are GTSNPN and SVGIG (reference sequence). Trimming removed 0 bases from V and 11 bases from J, with 26 bases in between. The CDR3 totals 17 residues. This receptor was taken from a woman in her twenties or thirties in good health and CMV-seronegative. The V call is TRBV30, the J call TRBJ1-5, with D possibly TRBD1 on 5 matching bases. Sequenced: PBMCs. CDR3: CAWSVGTGTPRQSAQHF. The CDR3 DNA sequence: TGTGCCTGGAGTGTAGGGACCGGGACTCCCCGGCAATCAGCCCAGCATTTT.